These T cell receptor beta chains were read from a single sample in a study of blood T cells in healthy people across ages. TCRdb called the 5' RACE reads again in MiXCR, with one record for every CDR3 protein. The table lists about 1.6 million distinct CDR3 sequences, approximately 32% of them singletons. Sequenced material: blood. All receptors come from a woman aged 30 to 39 in good health. CDR3s include the opening cysteine and the closing phenylalanine or tryptophan. Fields, in order: clone size, J gene, V gene, CDR3 protein. Clone sizes are given selectively: once, few, many, or a class where the clone is expanded.

many,TRBJ2-3,TRBV2,CASSPTVTDTQYF
NA,TRBJ1-2,TRBV25-1,CASSEFYPGGYTF
NA,TRBJ2-7,TRBV13,CASSRGGTSSTYEQYF
many,TRBJ2-2,TRBV12-3/TRBV12-4,CASTLKRTDTGELFF
NA,TRBJ1-5,TRBV28,CASSFPTGTGYCQPQHF
NA,TRBJ2-7,TRBV2,CASKIPSGYEQYF
NA,TRBJ1-2,TRBV5-1,CASSNRDSSNYGYTF
NA,TRBJ2-5,TRBV20-1,CSARADVVETQYF
few,TRBJ2-5,TRBV3-1,CASSQGSGGLERGYF
NA,TRBJ1-1,TRBV10-3,CAISEARFNTEAFF
NA,TRBJ2-7,TRBV20-1,CSARDRGLAGGVNPYEQYF
NA,TRBJ1-1,TRBV11-2,CASRPPRPWYTEAFF
NA,TRBJ2-5,TRBV20-1,CSAPGTSIKETQYF
NA,TRBJ2-3,TRBV28,CASNRGRADAQYF
NA,TRBJ2-3,TRBV6-1,CASSEWTSGGHTDTQYF